A single sample is the source of the 21 T cell receptor beta chains below, sequenced in a study of vaccination effects on CD4 cells after COVID-19. The protocol was immunoSEQ multiplex PCR, while the TCRdb copy is restricted to in-frame clones and leaves out a portion. The sample shows about 41,000 clones, 77% of them seen only once. Their cognate antigens are unknown. Under the ViraFEST assay, PBMC were stimulated with viral peptide pools so that antigen-specific CD4+ T cells expanded. Sequencing was performed afterwards. Between days 9 and 10 of culture, CD4+ T cells were separated out. Among the vaccine recipients, none had a prior SARS-CoV-2 infection, and nucleocapsid antibodies were negative. The sequencing here drew on CD4+ T cells from PBMCs cultured with HCoV-NL63 spike peptides, taken before COVID-19 vaccination. Receptor source: a human donor who received a COVID-19 vaccine.

Remarks on this clone: The junction departs from germline at one end; a sequencing error may be responsible. The chain uses TRBV3-1 (or the pseudogene TRBV3-2) and TRBJ1-1, with TRBD1 matching over 8 bases. Germline V CDR1 and CDR2: LGHDT, YNNKEL (reference sequence). The CDR3 is 15 residues long. CDR3 in amino acids: CASSLYPDRVSEAFF. The CDR3 DNA sequence: TGTGCCAGCAGCCTTTACCCGGACAGGGTTTCTGAGGCTTTCTTT.

V gene TRBV4-1 combines with J gene TRBJ1-1; D is uncertain. The CDR3 runs to 16 residues. Trimming left V 1 base short and J 5 bases short, with 17 bases between. In germline, CDR1 is MGHRA, CDR2 YSYEKL. The CDR3 bases are TGCGCCAGCAGCCAAGGGGTGTGGGCGAGGAATACTGAAGCTTTCTTT. Its translation is CASSQGVWARNTEAFF.

The rearrangement links TRBV9 to TRBJ1-3, with D hard to call. Trimming removed 4 bases from V and 0 bases from J, with 11 bases in between. The CDR3 is 15 residues long. The V gene's germline CDR1 is SGDLS and CDR2 YYNGEE. The CDR3 here is CASSPGLVSGNTIYF. In nucleotides, the CDR3 is TGTGCCAGCAGCCCAGGACTAGTCTCTGGAAACACCATATATTTT. Combining the CDR3 with reference TRBV9 and TRBJ1-3 gives the whole variable domain DSGVTQTPKHLITATGQRVTLRCSPRSGDLSVYWYQQSLDQGLQFLIQYYNGEERAKGNILERFSAQQFPDLHSELNLSSLELGDSALYFCASSPGLVSGNTIYFGEGSWLTVV.

This chain uses TRBV5-1 with TRBJ2-3; 7 positions agree with TRBD2. The germline gives CDR1 SGHRS, CDR2 YFSETQ. The J segment lost 0 bases and the V segment lost 0 bases, leaving 4 bases of the junction unmatched. CDR3 length: 16 amino acids. In DNA, the CDR3 is TGCGCCAGCAGCTTGGGACTAGCCGTGAGCACAGATACGCAGTATTTT. Translation gives CASSLGLAVSTDTQYF.

The chain joins TRBV5-1 to TRBJ2-2; D is possibly TRBD1 or TRBD2 (5 bases each). Trimming shortened V by 2 bases and J by 4 bases, and 9 bases separated the two germline ends. The CDR3 totals 14 residues. Per the germline V gene, CDR1 is SGHRS and CDR2 is YFSETQ. CDR3 loop: CASSLAGATGELFF. In DNA form, the CDR3 reads TGCGCCAGCAGCTTAGCCGGGGCCACCGGGGAGCTGTTTTTT.

The genes are TRBV6-4 and TRBJ2-1; 7 bases match TRBD2. The CDR3 has 14 residues. V lost 2 bases to trimming and J lost 2 bases; unmatched junction nucleotides: 0. Germline CDR1 is MRHNA and CDR2 is SNTAGT. The CDR3 loop is CASSDGGAYNEQFF. CDR3 DNA sequence: TGTGCCAGCAGTGACGGGGGGGCCTACAATGAGCAGTTCTTC.

This clone was counted a single time. The chain combines TRBV5-4 with TRBJ1-1; 9 nucleotides agree with TRBD1. V was clipped by 3 bases and J by 3 bases; unmatched bases: 3. Germline V gives CDR1 SGHNT, CDR2 YYREEE (reference sequence). The CDR3 has 14 amino acids. The CDR3: CASSYRGLDTEAFF. The CDR3 DNA sequence: TGTGCCAGCAGCTACAGGGGGCTGGACACTGAAGCTTTCTTT.

This rearrangement joins TRBV15 to TRBJ1-1; D is uncertain. The germline V gene has CDR1 LNHNV and CDR2 YYDKDF (reference sequence). V lost 0 bases to trimming and J lost 6 bases, with 14 bases between them. CDR3 length: 15 amino acids. The CDR3 here is CATSRDRPPGSEAFF. In DNA, the CDR3 is TGTGCCACCAGCAGAGATCGCCCTCCTGGGTCTGAAGCTTTCTTT.

V is TRBV12-3 or TRBV12-4 and J is TRBJ1-3; D might be TRBD1 (5 bases). CDR3 length: 12 amino acids. V was clipped by 6 bases and J by 8 bases, with 11 bases between them. CDR3 in DNA: TGTGCCAGCAGGCTGAGGGGTGACACCATATATTTT. Its translation: CASRLRGDTIYF.

J is TRBJ1-2 and V is TRBV18; 10 nucleotides align to TRBD1. Germline trimming cut 4 bases from V and 6 bases from J; bases unmatched to any gene: 5. CDR3 length: 14 residues. The germline V gene encodes CDR1 KGHSH and CDR2 LQKENI. The DNA for the CDR3 is TGTGCCAGCTCACGAGACAGGGGGCAGGATGGCTACACCTTC. Its translation is CASSRDRGQDGYTF.

This clone was detected a few times. V is TRBV7-2 and J is TRBJ1-5; D unresolved. Per germline, CDR1 SGHTA and CDR2 FQGNSA. The CDR3 loop spans 13 amino acids. Trimming pared 1 base from V and 1 base from J, leaving 2 bases between. The CDR3 region has the DNA TGTGCCAGCAGCTTAGTGAGCAATCAGCCCCAGCATTTT. Amino acids: CASSLVSNQPQHF. The variable domain in full, completed from reference TRBV7-2 and TRBJ1-5, reads GAGVSQSPSNKVTEKGKDVELRCDPISGHTALYWYRQSLGQGLEFLIYFQGNSAPDKSGLPSDRFSAERTGGSVSTLTIQRTQQEDSAVYLCASSLVSNQPQHFGDGTRLSIL.

This chain uses TRBV11-3 with TRBJ1-1; weak D call: TRBD1 (5 bases). The V gene lost 5 bases and the J gene lost 13 bases, with 20 bases spanning the gap. Germline V gene lookup returns CDR1 SGHNT and CDR2 YENEEA. The CDR3 totals 13 residues. For the CDR3, the DNA is TGTGCCAGCAGCCCCCGGGACGGGGATAAGGTTTTCTTT. It codes for CASSPRDGDKVFF.

The chain recombines TRBV5-1 with TRBJ1-4; D is ambiguous. CDR1 and CDR2 from the germline V gene are SGHRS and YFSETQ. Trimming shortened V by 2 bases and J by 0 bases, and 17 bases separated the two germline ends. The CDR3 length is 18 residues. CDR3 amino acids: CASSFSPLLSATNEKLFF. The CDR3 DNA reads TGCGCCAGCAGCTTCTCCCCGCTACTTTCTGCAACTAATGAAAAACTGTTTTTT.

This chain joins TRBV15 and TRBJ1-2; the match to TRBD1 covers 7 bases. CDR1 LNHNV and CDR2 YYDKDF come from the germline V gene (reference sequence). The CDR3 is made up of 15 amino acids. Trimming cost V 0 bases and J 4 bases; bases outside gene matches: 5. The DNA for the CDR3 is TGTGCCACCAGCAGAGATACAGGGGCGGCCTATGGCTACACCTTC. Amino acid sequence: CATSRDTGAAYGYTF.

This chain connects TRBV2 to TRBJ2-4, with D possibly being TRBD1 (5 bases). The CDR3 is made up of 14 amino acids. Germline V CDR1 and CDR2: SNHLY, FYNNEI. V lost 8 bases and J 0 bases, leaving 11 bases between the germline ends. The CDR3 region has the DNA TGTGCCAGCGACAGCGAAATAGCCAAAAACATTCAGTACTTC. Protein sequence: CASDSEIAKNIQYF.

This clone was picked up a small number of times. The chain uses TRBV19 and TRBJ1-1, with D uncertain. The CDR3 has 16 residues. The V end lost 2 bases, the J end lost 1 base, and 14 bases lay between the germline ends. Germline V gene sequence: CDR1 LNHDA, CDR2 SQIVND (reference sequence). DNA of the CDR3: TGTGCCAGTAGTATAATGTCAAAACAGAAGAACACTGAAGCTTTCTTT. This translates into CASSIMSKQKNTEAFF.

This CDR3 reads CASTRGHSPLHF. The CDR3 region has the DNA TGTGCCAGCACCAGGGGCCATTCACCCCTCCACTTT. The gene calls are TRBV6-6 and TRBJ1-6, with D maybe TRBD1 (6 bases). CDR1 and CDR2 from the germline V gene are MNHNY and SVGAGI (reference sequence). Trimming shortened V by 7 bases and J by 8 bases, and 9 bases separated the two germline ends. The CDR3 spans 12 residues.

This chain connects TRBV15 to TRBJ2-1, with 10 nucleotides matching TRBD2. The CDR3 consists of 17 residues. Germline assignment: CDR1 LNHNV and CDR2 YYDKDF (reference sequence). Unmatched junction bases numbered 11, after V lost 5 bases and J lost 4 bases. Here the CDR3 DNA reads TGTGCCACCAGCGGGATTATAGCGGGGGGAAGTTACAATGAGCAGTTCTTC. This codes for CATSGIIAGGSYNEQFF.

This rearrangement joins TRBV10-3 to TRBJ2-1, with no clear D. Germline-derived CDR1 and CDR2 are ENHRY and SYGVKD. The CDR3 is 16 residues long. Trimming shortened V by 3 bases and J by 2 bases, and 14 bases separated the two germline ends. The chain's CDR3 is CAISDRKASTYNEQFF. The CDR3 coding sequence is TGTGCCATCAGTGATCGTAAGGCCTCGACCTACAATGAGCAGTTCTTC.

V and J are TRBV24-1 and TRBJ1-2, with D possibly matching TRBD1 (6 bases). The germline V and J ends were trimmed by 4 bases and 7 bases, with 18 bases remaining between them. This CDR3 is 15 amino acids long. The V gene's germline CDR1 is KGHDR and CDR2 SFDVKD. CDR3 nucleotide sequence: TGTGCCACCAGTGACACCACAGGGTTTGTTACTGGCTACACCTTC. Translation gives CATSDTTGFVTGYTF.

This clone was detected only a few times. This chain uses TRBV2 with TRBJ1-5, with 8 positions matching TRBD1. The CDR3 runs to 14 residues. Germline values: CDR1 SNHLY, CDR2 FYNNEI. Trimming removed 4 bases from V and 7 bases from J; junction bases left unmatched: 6. The CDR3 bases are TGTGCCAGCAGTGGGGGACAGGTAGGCCAGCCCCAGCATTTT. It is translated as CASSGGQVGQPQHF.